Shown below are 25 T cell receptor beta chains from a single sample sequenced in a study of identical twins (dated by TCRdb to 2016 to 2018). The library was generated by 5' RACE. The instrument was an Illumina HiSeq 2000. The public reads were quality trimmed at Q25 with fastp and then assembled into clones with MiXCR by TCRdb, keeping productive beta chains. CDR3 protein sequences are deduplicated, and each keeps its most common genes and DNA. The sample table lists roughly 700,000 distinct CDR3 sequences, over 8.5% of them with a count of one. In total, the top ten clones hold 0.8% to 1% of the sample. In addition, the sample was reused for a study of yellow fever vaccine responses in identical twins.

Sequencing was done on a sample of PBMCs. These receptor sequences come from a woman aged 18-29 years in good health.

In this sample, this clonotype turned up many times. Here the CDR3 DNA reads TGCAGTGCATACCGGGACAGGTCCTACGAGCAGTACTTC. Translation: CSAYRDRSYEQYF. The chain couples TRBV20-1 to TRBJ2-7; 8 nucleotides align to TRBD1. V shed 6 bases, J shed 1 base, and the junction held 5 bases outside the gene matches. Germline loops: CDR1 DFQATT, CDR2 SNEGSKA (reference sequence). The CDR3 has 13 residues.

The chain employs TRBV20-1 and TRBJ1-1; possibly TRBD1 for D (5 bases). CDR1 and CDR2 from the germline V gene are DFQATT and SNEGSKA (reference sequence). The CDR3 runs to 13 residues. Trimming took 6 bases from V and 4 from J, leaving 15 bases between them. The CDR3 sequence: CSAHAGVGTEAFF. The CDR3 bases are TGCAGTGCCCACGCGGGGGTGGGCACTGAAGCTTTCTTT.

This clonotype was found many times. This chain links TRBV6-5 with TRBJ1-1; D might be TRBD1 (5 bases). CDR3 length: 15 residues. Germline-derived CDR1 and CDR2 are MNHEY and SVGAGI. V lost 0 bases to trimming and J lost 0 bases, with 8 bases between them. CDR3 nucleotides: TGTGCCAGCAGTTACTCGGGGCAGTTGAACACTGAAGCTTTCTTT. Amino acids: CASSYSGQLNTEAFF.

There are many counts of this clonotype. The chain combines TRBV6-1 with TRBJ2-2; 7 bases agree with TRBD2. Germline values: CDR1 MNHNS, CDR2 SASEGT. The CDR3 totals 15 residues. Trimming took 8 bases from V and 2 from J; bases not matched to a gene: 8. CDR3 protein: CASGGGVGNTGELFF. The DNA for the CDR3 is TGTGCCAGCGGGGGGGGTGTGGGCAACACCGGGGAGCTGTTTTTT.

The sample holds many counts of this clonotype. The chain carries TRBV10-3 and TRBJ1-2, with 9 positions matching TRBD1. Germline CDR1 is ENHRY and CDR2 is SYGVKD. CDR3 length: 14 residues. Trimming removed 7 bases from V and 2 bases from J; junction bases left unmatched: 5. The CDR3 nucleotides read TGTGCCATCACGAACGGGACAGGGAACTATGGCTACACCTTC. Translating it yields CAITNGTGNYGYTF.

The CDR3 sequence is CASSFRGRGDTQYF. CDR3 nucleotides: TGTGCCAGCAGTTTCAGGGGGCGGGGAGATACGCAGTATTTT. The chain carries TRBV12-3 or TRBV12-4 and TRBJ2-3; TRBD1 aligns across 8 bases. The V segment lost 3 bases and the J segment 5 bases; nucleotides outside the gene matches: 4. The CDR3 runs to 14 residues.

This clonotype appeared a few times. This rearrangement joins TRBV7-9 to TRBJ2-2; TRBD2 matches 10 bases. Germline CDR1 reads SEHNR; CDR2 reads FQNEAQ (reference sequence). Unmatched junction bases numbered 2, after V lost 3 bases and J lost 1 base. The CDR3 has 16 residues. CDR3 residues: CASSFLAGVNTGELFF. Written as DNA, the CDR3 is TGTGCCAGCAGCTTTCTAGCGGGGGTGAACACCGGGGAGCTGTTTTTT. The full variable domain, in which reference TRBV7-9 and TRBJ2-2 provide the parts outside the CDR3, is DTGVSQNPRHKITKRGQNVTFRCDPISEHNRLYWYRQTLGQGPEFLTYFQNEAQLEKSRLLSDRFSAERPKGSFSTLEIQRTEQGDSAMYLCASSFLAGVNTGELFFGEGSRLTVL.

The table lists this clonotype with a few counts. The chain employs TRBV4-3 and TRBJ2-2, with 8 bases lining up with TRBD1. The V segment lost 4 bases and the J segment 0 bases; nucleotides outside the gene matches: 7. This CDR3 has 17 residues. Germline V gives CDR1 LGHNA, CDR2 YSLEER. CDR3 coding DNA: TGCGCCAGCAGCCTCGCCCGGACAGGGACGAACACCGGGGAGCTGTTTTTT. Translating it yields CASSLARTGTNTGELFF.

The sample holds a few counts of this clonotype. The chain carries TRBV28 and TRBJ2-7; D unresolved. CDR1 MDHEN and CDR2 SYDVKM come from the germline V gene. The CDR3 is 13 amino acids. The V end lost 6 bases, the J end lost 2 bases, and 11 bases lay between the germline ends. In DNA form, the CDR3 reads TGTGCCAGCAGCCGACTGTTCCCCTACGAGCAGTACTTC. Translated, it gives CASSRLFPYEQYF.

J is TRBJ2-7 and V is TRBV20-1; 10 bases are shared with TRBD2. Per the germline V gene, CDR1 is DFQATT and CDR2 is SNEGSKA (reference sequence). J lost 4 bases, V lost 0 bases, and 12 bases had no gene match. The CDR3 extends over 17 amino acids. The CDR3 bases are TGCAGTGCTAGAGAGATAGCTGGAAGCGGGGGGGCTTACGAGCAGTACTTC. It encodes CSAREIAGSGGAYEQYF.

The genes are TRBV20-1 and TRBJ2-7, with TRBD1 matching over 7 bases. J gave up 2 bases and V 6 bases, and 7 bases lay outside the gene matches. The CDR3 is made up of 13 amino acids. Germline CDR1 reads DFQATT; CDR2 reads SNEGSKA (reference sequence). The CDR3 sequence: CSATPGQAYEQYF. In DNA form, the CDR3 reads TGCAGTGCAACTCCTGGACAGGCCTACGAGCAGTACTTC.

The V gene is TRBV29-1, the J gene TRBJ2-1; D remains ambiguous. The CDR3 has 11 residues. Germline V lookup: CDR1 SQVTM, CDR2 ANQGSEA. Trimming shortened V by 1 base and J by 10 bases, and 8 bases separated the two germline ends. In DNA form, the CDR3 reads TGCAGCGTTGAAGCTTTAACCGAGCAGTTCTTC. It specifies CSVEALTEQFF.

This clonotype was recorded many times. V is TRBV25-1 and J is TRBJ2-7; D not certain. Trimming shortened V by 3 bases and J by 5 bases, and 20 bases separated the two germline ends. The germline gives CDR1 MGHDK, CDR2 SYGVNS. There are 16 residues in the CDR3. The CDR3 loop reads CASSDGVSNYGHEQYF. The DNA for the CDR3 is TGTGCCAGCAGTGATGGCGTCAGTAACTACGGCCACGAGCAGTACTTC.

The V gene is TRBV24-1, the J gene TRBJ1-1; 7 positions agree with TRBD1. From germline, CDR1 is KGHDR and CDR2 SFDVKD. CDR3 length: 15 amino acids. V dropped 3 bases and J dropped 4; count of bases not matched to a gene: 7. The CDR3 DNA reads TGTGCCACCAGTGATCCGAGGGGGCCGGGCACTGAAGCTTTCTTT. Translated, it gives CATSDPRGPGTEAFF.

This clonotype was seen only a few times. The chain carries TRBV12-3 or TRBV12-4 and TRBJ2-7; 9 bases fit TRBD1. V was pared by 6 bases and J by 5 bases, with 8 bases of the junction left unmatched. The CDR3 is 14 residues long. CDR3 DNA sequence: TGTGCCAGCAGCCGCGGGACAGGGTATCACGAGCAGTACTTC. Translation gives CASSRGTGYHEQYF.

V usage is TRBV7-6 and J usage is TRBJ2-1; 12 bases match TRBD2. CDR3 size: 16 residues. Germline trimming cut 2 bases from V and 6 bases from J; bases unmatched to any gene: 5. Germline values: CDR1 SGHVS, CDR2 FNYEAQ. The CDR3 loop is CASSLLAGGPSNEQFF. The CDR3 DNA reads as TGTGCCAGCAGCTTACTAGCGGGGGGGCCCAGCAATGAGCAGTTCTTC.

This clonotype was recorded at least ten times. The chain combines TRBV29-1 with TRBJ1-2; 7 positions agree with TRBD1. Germline CDR1 reads SQVTM; CDR2 reads ANQGSEA. After removal of 3 bases from V and 7 bases from J, the junction contained 8 bases not matched to a gene. This CDR3 comprises 13 residues. Written as DNA, the CDR3 is TGCAGCGTTGATACAGGGGAAGTTGGTGGCTACACCTTC. Its translation: CSVDTGEVGGYTF.

This chain uses TRBV21-1 with TRBJ2-1; the table's D call TRBD1 went unverified against the DNA. TRBV21-1 is a pseudogene segment. This CDR3 has 13 residues. CDR3 sequence reads: CASIKQGNNEQFF. In DNA, the CDR3 is TGTGCCAGCATCAAACAGGGTAACAATGAGCAGTTCTTC.

This clonotype has a count of ten or more. The chain couples TRBV20-1 to TRBJ1-4; tentatively, D is TRBD1 (5 bases). The CDR3 runs to 14 residues. V lost 0 bases and J 8 bases, leaving 13 bases between the germline ends. Germline lookup yields CDR1 DFQATT and CDR2 SNEGSKA (reference sequence). This CDR3 reads CSARDQGVEEKLFF. In nucleotides, the CDR3 is TGCAGTGCTAGAGATCAAGGGGTTGAGGAAAAACTGTTTTTT.

The J gene is TRBJ2-7, the V gene TRBV5-1; D perhaps matches TRBD1 (6 bases). CDR3 length: 15 amino acids. With 0 bases removed from V and 3 bases from J, the gap between germline ends came to 13 bases. Germline values: CDR1 SGHRS, CDR2 YFSETQ. CDR3 residues: CASSLAGQMNYEQYF. The CDR3 DNA reads as TGCGCCAGCAGCTTGGCCGGACAGATGAACTACGAGCAGTACTTC.

Details on this clonotype: Possible read error: a much larger clone is one base away. The V gene is TRBV6-2 or TRBV6-3, the J gene TRBJ1-5, with TRBD1 matching over 7 bases. The CDR3 has 14 amino acids. CDR1 is MNHEY and CDR2 is SVGEGT in the germline V gene. CDR3 amino acids: CVSSSGTANQPQHF. As DNA, the CDR3 is TGTGTCAGCAGCTCCGGGACAGCGAATCAGCCCCAGCATTTT.

This clonotype was recorded many times. The V and J genes are TRBV20-1 and TRBJ2-4; 9 bases align to TRBD2. The CDR3 contains 13 residues. V gave up 7 bases and J gave up 4 bases; unmatched junction bases: 5. Germline V gives CDR1 DFQATT, CDR2 SNEGSKA (reference sequence). This CDR3 reads CSGSSGRKNIQYF. In DNA form, the CDR3 reads TGCAGTGGTTCCAGCGGGAGGAAAAACATTCAGTACTTC.

This chain connects TRBV10-2 to TRBJ2-2; weak D call: TRBD2 (7 bases). Germline V CDR1 and CDR2: WSHSY, SAAADI. V lost 7 bases, J lost 3 bases, and 15 bases lay in between. The CDR3 is 15 residues long. This CDR3 reads CASMGAGVYTGELFF. The CDR3 coding sequence is TGCGCCAGCATGGGGGCGGGAGTGTACACCGGGGAGCTGTTTTTT.

This clonotype was observed at least ten times. For the CDR3, the DNA is TGCAGCGTTTGGCAACCGGGACAGGAGCCTTACGAGCAGTACTTC. Translation gives CSVWQPGQEPYEQYF. This chain joins TRBV29-1 and TRBJ2-7; 8 bases match TRBD1. The germline CDR1 and CDR2 sequences are SQVTM and ANQGSEA. This CDR3 spans 15 amino acids. The V segment lost 5 bases and the J segment 4 bases; nucleotides outside the gene matches: 13.

This CDR3 reads CASSQATSGAGELFF. For the CDR3, the DNA is TGTGCCAGCAGCCAAGCTACTAGCGGGGCCGGGGAGCTGTTTTTT. The chain carries TRBV3-1 and TRBJ2-2; 10 bases agree with TRBD2. The V gene's germline CDR1 is LGHDT and CDR2 YNNKEL (reference sequence). The CDR3 loop spans 15 amino acids. J gave up 6 bases and V 1 base, and 2 bases lay outside the gene matches.